This is a list of T cell receptor beta chains from one sample in a study of cytomegalovirus exposure and HLA in healthy donors. TCRdb keeps only in-frame clones here, not all; method: immunoSEQ multiplex PCR. The sample records 180,000 or so clones, more than 75% being singletons. The sequencing sample was made of PBMCs. The receptor set was obtained from a man in his forties or fifties in good health and CMV-seronegative. The CDR3 runs from the conserved cysteine through the conserved F or W. Fields, in order: V gene, clone size, D gene, J gene, CDR3 DNA, CDR3 protein. The D gene is left open where the match is weak. Part of the rows lack a size; the others show once, few, many or a class for expanded clones.

V gene: TRBV5-1
clone size: once
D gene: TRBD1
J gene: TRBJ2-1
CDR3 DNA: TGCGCCAGCAGCTTGCTTCCAGGGACAGGGGTCTACAATGAGCAGTTCTTC
CDR3 protein: CASSLLPGTGVYNEQFF

V gene: TRBV6-5
clone size: .
D gene: .
J gene: TRBJ1-2
CDR3 DNA: TGTGCCAGCAACGACGGGGGTGGCTACACCTTC
CDR3 protein: CASNDGGGYTF

V gene: TRBV27
clone size: .
D gene: TRBD1
J gene: TRBJ1-5
CDR3 DNA: TGTGCCAGCACCGCGACAGGGAATCGGAATCAGCCCCAGCATTTT
CDR3 protein: CASTATGNRNQPQHF

V gene: TRBV5-5
clone size: .
D gene: .
J gene: TRBJ1-4
CDR3 DNA: TGTGCCAGCAGCCCCGCCCAGCGGGATGAAAAACTGTTTTTT
CDR3 protein: CASSPAQRDEKLFF

V gene: TRBV28
clone size: .
D gene: TRBD2
J gene: TRBJ2-7
CDR3 DNA: TGTGCCAGCAGTTTATCTCCCGGACTAGGTGCTAGCTCCTACGAGCAGTACTTC
CDR3 protein: CASSLSPGLGASSYEQYF

V gene: TRBV5-1
clone size: .
D gene: .
J gene: TRBJ1-1
CDR3 DNA: TGCGCCAGCAGCTTGGCCCCAGAGAACACTGAAGCTTTCTTT
CDR3 protein: CASSLAPENTEAFF

V gene: TRBV6-5
clone size: once
D gene: .
J gene: TRBJ1-1
CDR3 DNA: TGTGCCAGCAGTTACTCGAATCAGGGGAACACTGAAGCTTTCTTT
CDR3 protein: CASSYSNQGNTEAFF

V gene: TRBV19
clone size: .
D gene: TRBD1
J gene: TRBJ2-7
CDR3 DNA: TGTGCCAGTACCGGACAGGGCCCCTACGAGCAGTACTTC
CDR3 protein: CASTGQGPYEQYF

V gene: TRBV7-6
clone size: .
D gene: .
J gene: TRBJ1-1
CDR3 DNA: TGTGCCAGCAGCTTGACAGTGGGGTTGAACACTGAAGCTTTCTTT
CDR3 protein: CASSLTVGLNTEAFF

V gene: TRBV29-1
clone size: .
D gene: TRBD1
J gene: TRBJ1-1
CDR3 DNA: TGCAGCGGGGGACAGGGGGCGAACACTGAAGCTTTCTTT
CDR3 protein: CSGGQGANTEAFF

V gene: TRBV27
clone size: .
D gene: .
J gene: TRBJ2-3
CDR3 DNA: TGTGCCAGCAGTTCCGGACAGCGCCCAGATACGCAGTATTTT
CDR3 protein: CASSSGQRPDTQYF

V gene: TRBV4-2
clone size: .
D gene: TRBD2
J gene: TRBJ2-1
CDR3 DNA: TGTGCCAGCAGCCAGGGACTAGCGAATTCCTACAATGAGCAGTTCTTC
CDR3 protein: CASSQGLANSYNEQFF

V gene: TRBV7-9
clone size: .
D gene: .
J gene: TRBJ1-1
CDR3 DNA: TGTGCCAGCAGCTTCGGGCAGGGTTTCTTCGCTGAAGCTTTCTTT
CDR3 protein: CASSFGQGFFAEAFF

V gene: TRBV7-2
clone size: once
D gene: .
J gene: TRBJ1-2
CDR3 DNA: TGTGCCAGCAGCCCAGCTTACTATGCCTACACCTTC
CDR3 protein: CASSPAYYAYTF

V gene: TRBV5-4
clone size: .
D gene: .
J gene: TRBJ2-3
CDR3 DNA: TGTGCCAGCAGCTTTCGGGGGTCCACAGATACGCAGTATTTT
CDR3 protein: CASSFRGSTDTQYF